The entry below describes one TCR beta chain. Its antigen is unidentified. It was with 60 Vbeta and 13 Jbeta primers that the PCR ran. Sequencing used immunoSEQ multiplex PCR; TCRdb keeps in-frame clones, though not all of them. Its clone listing holds about 130,000 clones. This CDR3 region has 14 residues. Trimming took 11 bases from V and 3 from J, leaving 20 bases between them. The V gene's germline CDR1 is ENHRY and CDR2 SYGVKD. This entry is derived from a study of cytomegalovirus exposure and HLA in healthy donors. Study-wide results and caveats: One variant, a missense change in DCLRE1C, was linked in a later analysis to TCR beta V- and J-gene trimming. Most TCR beta V segments were productive about 87% or about 30% of the time in an earlier analysis.

This sequence joins TRBV10-3 and TRBJ2-7; possibly TRBD2 for D (6 bases). The origin of this receptor is a woman between 40 and 55 years old in good health and CMV-seropositive. Sequences were obtained from PBMCs. The CDR3 is CAATETGTDYEQYF. Written as DNA, the CDR3 is TGTGCCGCCACTGAAACCGGGACTGACTACGAGCAGTACTTC.